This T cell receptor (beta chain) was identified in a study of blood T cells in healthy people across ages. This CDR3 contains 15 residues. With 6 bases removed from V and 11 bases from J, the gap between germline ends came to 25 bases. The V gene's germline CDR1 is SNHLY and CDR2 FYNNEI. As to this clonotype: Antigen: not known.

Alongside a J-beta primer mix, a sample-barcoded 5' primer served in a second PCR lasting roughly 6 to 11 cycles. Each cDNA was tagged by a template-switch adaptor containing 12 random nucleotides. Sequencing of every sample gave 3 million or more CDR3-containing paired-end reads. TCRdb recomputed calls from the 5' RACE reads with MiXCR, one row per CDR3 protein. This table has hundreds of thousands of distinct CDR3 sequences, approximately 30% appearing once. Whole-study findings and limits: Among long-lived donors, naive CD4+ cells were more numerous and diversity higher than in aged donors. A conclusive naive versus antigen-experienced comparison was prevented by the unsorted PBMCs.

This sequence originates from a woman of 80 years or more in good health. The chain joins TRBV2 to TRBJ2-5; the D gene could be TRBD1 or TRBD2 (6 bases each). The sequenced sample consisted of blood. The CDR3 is CASRGAGVWGDEQYF. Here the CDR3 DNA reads TGTGCCAGCAGGGGGGCCGGGGTGTGGGGGGATGAGCAGTACTTC.